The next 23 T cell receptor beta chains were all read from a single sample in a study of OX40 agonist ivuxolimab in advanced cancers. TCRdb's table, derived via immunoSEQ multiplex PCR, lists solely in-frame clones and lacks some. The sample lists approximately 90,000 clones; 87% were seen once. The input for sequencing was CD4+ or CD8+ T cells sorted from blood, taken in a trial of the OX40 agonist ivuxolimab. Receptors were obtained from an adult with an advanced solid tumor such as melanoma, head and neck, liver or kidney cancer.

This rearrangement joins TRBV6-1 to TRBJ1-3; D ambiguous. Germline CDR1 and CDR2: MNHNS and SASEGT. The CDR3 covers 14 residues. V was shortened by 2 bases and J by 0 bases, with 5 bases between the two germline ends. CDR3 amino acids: CASSEIFSGNTIYF. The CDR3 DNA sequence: TGTGCCAGCAGTGAAATCTTCTCTGGAAACACCATATATTTT.

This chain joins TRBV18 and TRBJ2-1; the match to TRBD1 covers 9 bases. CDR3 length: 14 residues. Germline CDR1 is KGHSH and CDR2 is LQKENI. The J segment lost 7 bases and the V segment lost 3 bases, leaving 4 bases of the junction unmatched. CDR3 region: CASSPGTGWNEQFF. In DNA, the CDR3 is TGTGCCAGCTCACCCGGGACAGGGTGGAATGAGCAGTTCTTC.

CDR3 in amino acids: CASSLSGQGGNYGYTF. For the CDR3, the DNA is TGTGCCAGCAGTTTATCGGGACAGGGGGGTAACTATGGCTACACCTTC. The V call is TRBV27, the J call TRBJ1-2, with 11 bases fitting TRBD1. J gave up 1 base and V 0 bases, and 1 base lay outside the gene matches. This CDR3 has 16 residues. CDR1 and CDR2 (germline): MNHEY, SMNVEV (reference sequence).

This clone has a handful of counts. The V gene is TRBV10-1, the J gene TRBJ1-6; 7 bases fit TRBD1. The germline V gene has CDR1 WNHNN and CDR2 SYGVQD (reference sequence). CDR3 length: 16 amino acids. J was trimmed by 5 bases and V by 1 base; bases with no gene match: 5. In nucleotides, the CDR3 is TGCGCCAGCAGTGAGTGCCACAGGGGCAATAATTCACCCCTCCACTTT. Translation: CASSECHRGNNSPLHF.

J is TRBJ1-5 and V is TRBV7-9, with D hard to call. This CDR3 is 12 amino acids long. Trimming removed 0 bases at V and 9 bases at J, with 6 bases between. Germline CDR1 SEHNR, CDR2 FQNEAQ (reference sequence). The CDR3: CASSLADWPQHF. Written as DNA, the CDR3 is TGTGCCAGCAGCTTAGCCGACTGGCCCCAGCATTTT.

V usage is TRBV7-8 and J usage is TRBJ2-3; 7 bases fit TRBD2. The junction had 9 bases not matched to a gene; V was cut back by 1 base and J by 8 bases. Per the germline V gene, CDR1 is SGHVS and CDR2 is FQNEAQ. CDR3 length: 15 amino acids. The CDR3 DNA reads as TGTGCCAGCAGCTTAGGCTCAGGGAGGGTTTCTACGCAGTATTTT. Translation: CASSLGSGRVSTQYF.

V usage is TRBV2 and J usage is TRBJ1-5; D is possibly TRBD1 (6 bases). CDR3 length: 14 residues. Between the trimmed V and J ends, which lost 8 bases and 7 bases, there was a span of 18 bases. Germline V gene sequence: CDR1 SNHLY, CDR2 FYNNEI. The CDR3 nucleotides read TGTGCCAGCCTCCCGGGGGCTAGGGGCCAGCCCCAGCATTTT. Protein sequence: CASLPGARGQPQHF.

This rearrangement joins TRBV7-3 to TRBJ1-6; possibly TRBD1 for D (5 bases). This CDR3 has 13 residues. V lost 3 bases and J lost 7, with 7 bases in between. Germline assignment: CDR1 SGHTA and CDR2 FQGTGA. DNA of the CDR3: TGTGCCAGCAGCTTCCGACAGAATTCACCCCTCCACTTT. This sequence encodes CASSFRQNSPLHF.

The CDR3 coding sequence is TGTGCCATCAGTCCGGGACCGGAGGCCTACGAGCAGTACTTC. Protein sequence: CAISPGPEAYEQYF. V gene TRBV10-3 combines with J gene TRBJ2-7, with D possibly being TRBD1 or TRBD2 (5 bases each). CDR1 and CDR2 (germline): ENHRY, SYGVKD. V shed 5 bases and J shed 2 bases, with 13 bases lying between them. The CDR3 sequence is 14 residues long.

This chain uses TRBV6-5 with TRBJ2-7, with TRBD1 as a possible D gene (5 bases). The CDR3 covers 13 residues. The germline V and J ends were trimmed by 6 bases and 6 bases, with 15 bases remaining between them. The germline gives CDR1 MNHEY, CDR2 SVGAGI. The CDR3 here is CASRRTDTGEQYF. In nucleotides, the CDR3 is TGTGCCAGCAGACGCACAGACACAGGCGAGCAGTACTTC.

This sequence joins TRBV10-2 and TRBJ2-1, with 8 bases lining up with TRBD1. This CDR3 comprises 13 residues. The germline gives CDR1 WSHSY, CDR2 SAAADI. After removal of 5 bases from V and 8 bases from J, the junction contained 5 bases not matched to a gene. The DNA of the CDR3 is TGCGCCAGCAGTTGGCAGGGGGCCCATGAGCAGTTCTTC. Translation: CASSWQGAHEQFF.

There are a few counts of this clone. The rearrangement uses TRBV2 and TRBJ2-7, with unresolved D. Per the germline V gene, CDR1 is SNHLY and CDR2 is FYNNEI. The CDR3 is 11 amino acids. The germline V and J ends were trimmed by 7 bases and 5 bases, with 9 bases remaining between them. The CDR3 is CASNHADEQYF. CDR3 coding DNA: TGTGCCAGCAACCACGCGGACGAGCAGTACTTC. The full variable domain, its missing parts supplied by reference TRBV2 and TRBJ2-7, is EPEVTQTPSHQVTQMGQEVILRCVPISNHLYFYWYRQILGQKVEFLVSFYNNEISEKSEIFDDQFSVERPDGSNFTLKIRSTKLEDSAMYFCASNHADEQYFGPGTRLTVT.

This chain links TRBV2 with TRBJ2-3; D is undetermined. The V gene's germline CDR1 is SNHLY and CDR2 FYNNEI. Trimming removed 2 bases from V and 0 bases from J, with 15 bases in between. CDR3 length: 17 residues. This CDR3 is CASSEFVGGASTDTQYF. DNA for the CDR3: TGTGCCAGCAGTGAATTTGTCGGTGGCGCCAGCACAGATACGCAGTATTTT. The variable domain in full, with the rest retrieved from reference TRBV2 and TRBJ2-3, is EPEVTQTPSHQVTQMGQEVILRCVPISNHLYFYWYRQILGQKVEFLVSFYNNEISEKSEIFDDQFSVERPDGSNFTLKIRSTKLEDSAMYFCASSEFVGGASTDTQYFGPGTRLTVL.

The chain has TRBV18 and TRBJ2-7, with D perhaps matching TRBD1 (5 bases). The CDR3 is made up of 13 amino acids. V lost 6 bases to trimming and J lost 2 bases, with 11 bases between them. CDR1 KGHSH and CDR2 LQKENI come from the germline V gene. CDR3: CASSQGSTYEQYF. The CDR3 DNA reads TGTGCCAGCTCCCAGGGAAGCACCTACGAGCAGTACTTC.

In DNA form, the CDR3 reads TGTGCCACCGGGGGGGGCACCCTGGGAAACACCATATATTTT. Amino acid sequence: CATGGGTLGNTIYF. This chain connects TRBV6-6 to TRBJ1-3; D may be TRBD1 (6 bases). This CDR3 comprises 14 residues. CDR1 is MNHNY, CDR2 SVGAGI, per germline (reference sequence). The V end was cut by 10 bases, the J end by 4 bases, with 17 bases between.

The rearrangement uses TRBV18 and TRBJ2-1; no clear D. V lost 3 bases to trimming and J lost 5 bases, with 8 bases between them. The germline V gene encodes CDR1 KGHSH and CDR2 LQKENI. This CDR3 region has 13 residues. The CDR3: CASSPAVNNEQFF. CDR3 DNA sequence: TGTGCCAGCTCACCGGCAGTGAACAATGAGCAGTTCTTC.

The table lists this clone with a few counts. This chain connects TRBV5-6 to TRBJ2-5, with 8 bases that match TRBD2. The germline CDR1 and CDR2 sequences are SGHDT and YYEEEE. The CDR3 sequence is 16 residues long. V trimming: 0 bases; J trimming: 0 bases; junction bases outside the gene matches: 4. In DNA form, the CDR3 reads TGTGCCAGCAGCTTGGTGCTAGCGGGCTACCAAGAGACCCAGTACTTC. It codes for CASSLVLAGYQETQYF. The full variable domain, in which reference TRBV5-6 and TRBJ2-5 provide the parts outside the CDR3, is DAGVTQSPTHLIKTRGQQVTLRCSPKSGHDTVSWYQQALGQGPQFIFQYYEEEERQRGNFPDRFSGHQFPNYSSELNVNALLLGDSALYLCASSLVLAGYQETQYFGPGTRLLVL.

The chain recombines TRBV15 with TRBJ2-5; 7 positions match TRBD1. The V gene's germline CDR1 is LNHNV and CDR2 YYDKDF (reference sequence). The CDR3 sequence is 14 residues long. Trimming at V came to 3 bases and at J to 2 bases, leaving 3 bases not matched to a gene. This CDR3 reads CATSSWDRQETQYF. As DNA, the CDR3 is TGTGCCACCAGCAGCTGGGACAGACAAGAGACCCAGTACTTC.

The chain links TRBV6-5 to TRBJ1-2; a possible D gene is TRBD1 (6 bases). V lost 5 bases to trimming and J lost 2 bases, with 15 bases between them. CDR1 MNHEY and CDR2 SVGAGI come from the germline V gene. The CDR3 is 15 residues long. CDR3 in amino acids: CASSPLAGANYGYTF. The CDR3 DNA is TGTGCCAGCAGTCCTCTGGCGGGGGCCAACTATGGCTACACCTTC.

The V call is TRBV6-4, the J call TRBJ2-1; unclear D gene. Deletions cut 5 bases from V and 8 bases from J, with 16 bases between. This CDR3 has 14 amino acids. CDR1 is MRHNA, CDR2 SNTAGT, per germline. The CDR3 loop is CASSKEPFSDEQFF. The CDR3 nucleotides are TGTGCCAGCAGTAAGGAGCCCTTCAGCGATGAGCAGTTCTTC.

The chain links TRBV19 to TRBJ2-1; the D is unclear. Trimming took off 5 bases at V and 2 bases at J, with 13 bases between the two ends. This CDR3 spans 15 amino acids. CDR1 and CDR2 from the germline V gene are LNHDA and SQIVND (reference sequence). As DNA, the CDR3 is TGTGCCAGTAGTCCCGTTTTGTGGACCTACAATGAGCAGTTCTTC. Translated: CASSPVLWTYNEQFF.

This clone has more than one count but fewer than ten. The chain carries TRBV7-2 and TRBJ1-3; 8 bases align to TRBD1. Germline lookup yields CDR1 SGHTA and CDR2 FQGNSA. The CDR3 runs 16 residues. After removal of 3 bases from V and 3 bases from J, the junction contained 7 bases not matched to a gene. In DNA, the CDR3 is TGTGCCAGCAGCTTTGGGCAGGGGGCAAATGGAAACACCATATATTTT. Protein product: CASSFGQGANGNTIYF.

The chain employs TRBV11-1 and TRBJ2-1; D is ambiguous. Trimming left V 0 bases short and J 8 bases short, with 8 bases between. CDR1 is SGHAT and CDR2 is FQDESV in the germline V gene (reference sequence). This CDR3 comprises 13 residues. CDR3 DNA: TGTGCCAGCAGCTTAGCTGGGATGGATGAGCAGTTCTTC. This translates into CASSLAGMDEQFF.